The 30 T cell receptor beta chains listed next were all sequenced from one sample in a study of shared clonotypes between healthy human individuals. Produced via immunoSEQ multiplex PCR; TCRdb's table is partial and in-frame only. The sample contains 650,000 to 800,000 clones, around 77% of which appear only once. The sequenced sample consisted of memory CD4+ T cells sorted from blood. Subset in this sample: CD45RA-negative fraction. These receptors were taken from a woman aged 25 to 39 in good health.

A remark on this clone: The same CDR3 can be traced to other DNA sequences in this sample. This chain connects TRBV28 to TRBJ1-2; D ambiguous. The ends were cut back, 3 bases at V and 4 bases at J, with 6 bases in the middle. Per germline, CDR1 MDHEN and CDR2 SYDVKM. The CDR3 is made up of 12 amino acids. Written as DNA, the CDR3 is TGTGCCAGCAGTTTTGGGAGCTATGGCTACACCTTC. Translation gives CASSFGSYGYTF.

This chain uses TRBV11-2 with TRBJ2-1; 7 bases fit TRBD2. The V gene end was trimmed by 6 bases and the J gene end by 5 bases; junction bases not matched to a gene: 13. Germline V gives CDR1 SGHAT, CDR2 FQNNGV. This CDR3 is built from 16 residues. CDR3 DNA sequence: TGTGCCAGCAGTCTGGGACGGGACTACCTAGACAATGAGCAGTTCTTC. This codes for CASSLGRDYLDNEQFF. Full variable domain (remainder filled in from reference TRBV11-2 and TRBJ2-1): EAGVAQSPRYKIIEKRQSVAFWCNPISGHATLYWYQQILGQGPKLLIQFQNNGVVDDSQLPKDRFSAERLKGVDSTLKIQPAKLEDSAVYLCASSLGRDYLDNEQFFGPGTRLTVL.

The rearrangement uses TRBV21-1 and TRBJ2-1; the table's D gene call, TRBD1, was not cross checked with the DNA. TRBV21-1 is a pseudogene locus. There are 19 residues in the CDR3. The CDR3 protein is CASSVTDSPSFEGHNEQFF. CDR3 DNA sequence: TGTGCCAGCAGCGTAACGGACAGTCCTAGCTTCGAGGGTCACAATGAGCAGTTCTTC.

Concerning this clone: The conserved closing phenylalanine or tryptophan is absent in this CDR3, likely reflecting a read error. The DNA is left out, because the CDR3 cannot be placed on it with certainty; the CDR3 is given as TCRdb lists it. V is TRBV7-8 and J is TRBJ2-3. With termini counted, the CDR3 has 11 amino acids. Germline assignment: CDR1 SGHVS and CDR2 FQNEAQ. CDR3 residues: CASSGSRALIY.

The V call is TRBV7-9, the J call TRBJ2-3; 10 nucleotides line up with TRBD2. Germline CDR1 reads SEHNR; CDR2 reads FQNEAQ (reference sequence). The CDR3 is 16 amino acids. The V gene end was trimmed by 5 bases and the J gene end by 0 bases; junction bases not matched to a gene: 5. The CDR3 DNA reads TGTGCCAGCAGCCTAATAGCGGGAGGTAGCACAGATACGCAGTATTTT. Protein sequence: CASSLIAGGSTDTQYF.

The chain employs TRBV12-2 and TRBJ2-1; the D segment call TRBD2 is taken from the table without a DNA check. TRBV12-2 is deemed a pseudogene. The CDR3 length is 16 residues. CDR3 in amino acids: CASRPPNPGGLPEQFF. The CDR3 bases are TGTGCAAGTCGCCCCCCTAATCCGGGAGGGCTTCCTGAGCAGTTCTTC.

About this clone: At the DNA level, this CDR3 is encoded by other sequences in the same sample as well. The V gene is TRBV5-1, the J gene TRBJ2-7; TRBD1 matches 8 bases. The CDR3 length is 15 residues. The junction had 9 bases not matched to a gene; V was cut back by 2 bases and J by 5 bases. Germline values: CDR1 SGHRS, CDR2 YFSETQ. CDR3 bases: TGCGCCAGCAGCTTCTCACCTGGACAGGGAAACGAGCAGTACTTC. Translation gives CASSFSPGQGNEQYF.

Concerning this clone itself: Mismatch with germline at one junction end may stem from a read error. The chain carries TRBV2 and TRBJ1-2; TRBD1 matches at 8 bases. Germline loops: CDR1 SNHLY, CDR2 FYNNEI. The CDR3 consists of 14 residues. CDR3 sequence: CASSEAGTGDWPSF. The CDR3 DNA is TGTGCCAGCAGTGAAGCCGGGACAGGAGATTGGCCTTCCTTC.

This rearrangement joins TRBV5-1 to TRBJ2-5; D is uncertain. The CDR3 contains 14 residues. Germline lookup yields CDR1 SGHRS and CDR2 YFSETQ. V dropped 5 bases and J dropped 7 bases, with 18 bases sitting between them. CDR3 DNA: TGCGCCAGCAGTCCGACCTTAGCTGCCCCGACCCAGTACTTC. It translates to CASSPTLAAPTQYF.

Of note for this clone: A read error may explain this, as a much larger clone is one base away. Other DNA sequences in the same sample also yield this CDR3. CDR3 loop: CASSTQGDTEAFF. DNA for the CDR3: TGTGCCAGCAGCACACAGGGAGACACTGAAGCTTTCTTT. The chain recombines TRBV7-3 with TRBJ1-1; tentatively, D is TRBD1 (6 bases). Trimming removed 5 bases from V and 3 bases from J, with 10 bases in between. CDR1 SGHTA and CDR2 FQGTGA come from the germline V gene. This CDR3 region has 13 residues.

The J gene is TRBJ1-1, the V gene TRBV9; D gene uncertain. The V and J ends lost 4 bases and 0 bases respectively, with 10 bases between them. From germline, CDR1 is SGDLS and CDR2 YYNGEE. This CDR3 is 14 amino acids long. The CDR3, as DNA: TGTGCCAGCAGCCTCCTGGAAGTGAACACTGAAGCTTTCTTT. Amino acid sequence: CASSLLEVNTEAFF.

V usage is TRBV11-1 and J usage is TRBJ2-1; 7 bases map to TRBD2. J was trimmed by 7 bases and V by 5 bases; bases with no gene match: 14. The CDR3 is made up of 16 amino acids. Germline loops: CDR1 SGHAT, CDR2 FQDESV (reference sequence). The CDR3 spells CASSNPREALWNEQFF. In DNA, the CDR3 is TGTGCCAGCAGCAATCCACGGGAGGCCTTATGGAATGAGCAGTTCTTC.

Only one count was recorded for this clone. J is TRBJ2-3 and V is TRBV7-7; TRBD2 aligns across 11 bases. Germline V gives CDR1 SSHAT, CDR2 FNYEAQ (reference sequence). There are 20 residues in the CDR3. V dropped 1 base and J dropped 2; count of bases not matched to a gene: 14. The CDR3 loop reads CASSLGRLAGKPSITDTQYF. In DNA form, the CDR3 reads TGTGCCAGCAGCTTAGGAAGACTAGCGGGAAAACCGAGCATCACAGATACGCAGTATTTT.

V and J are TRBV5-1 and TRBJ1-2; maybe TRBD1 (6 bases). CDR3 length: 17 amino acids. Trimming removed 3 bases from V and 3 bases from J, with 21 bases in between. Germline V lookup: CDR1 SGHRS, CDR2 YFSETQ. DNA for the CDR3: TGCGCCAGCAGCTCTGGGGGGCAGGGTGCGCTAGACTATGGCTACACCTTC. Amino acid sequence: CASSSGGQGALDYGYTF.

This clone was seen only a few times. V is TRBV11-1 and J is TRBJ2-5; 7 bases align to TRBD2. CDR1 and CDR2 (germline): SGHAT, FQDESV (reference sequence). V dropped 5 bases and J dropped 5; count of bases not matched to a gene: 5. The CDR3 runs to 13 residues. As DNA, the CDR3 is TGTGCCAGCAGCCGACTAGCTCCCGAGACCCAGTACTTC. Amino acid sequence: CASSRLAPETQYF.

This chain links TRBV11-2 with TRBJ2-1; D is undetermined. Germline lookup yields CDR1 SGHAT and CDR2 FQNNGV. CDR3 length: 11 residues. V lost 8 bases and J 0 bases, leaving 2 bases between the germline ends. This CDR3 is CASRSYNEQFF. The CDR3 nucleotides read TGTGCCAGCCGCTCCTACAATGAGCAGTTCTTC.

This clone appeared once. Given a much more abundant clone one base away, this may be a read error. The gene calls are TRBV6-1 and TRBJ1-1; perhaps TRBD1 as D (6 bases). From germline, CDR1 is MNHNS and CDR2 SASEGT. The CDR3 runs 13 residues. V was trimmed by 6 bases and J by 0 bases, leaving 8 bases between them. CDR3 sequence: CASRGQLNTEAFF. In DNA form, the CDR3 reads TGTGCCAGCAGAGGACAGTTGAACACTGAAGCTTTCTTT.

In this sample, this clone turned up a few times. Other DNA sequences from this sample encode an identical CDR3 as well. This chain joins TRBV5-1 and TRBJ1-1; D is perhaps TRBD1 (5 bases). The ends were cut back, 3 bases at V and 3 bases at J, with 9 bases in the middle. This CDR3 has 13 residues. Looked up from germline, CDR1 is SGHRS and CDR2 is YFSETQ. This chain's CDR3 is CASSSQGDTEAFF. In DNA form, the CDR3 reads TGCGCCAGCAGCTCTCAGGGAGACACTGAAGCTTTCTTT.

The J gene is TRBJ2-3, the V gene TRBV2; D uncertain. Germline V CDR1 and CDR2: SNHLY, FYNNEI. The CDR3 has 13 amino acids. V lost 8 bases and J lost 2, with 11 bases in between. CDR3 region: CASRLGFTDTQYF. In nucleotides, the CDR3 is TGTGCCAGCCGTCTGGGTTTCACAGATACGCAGTATTTT.

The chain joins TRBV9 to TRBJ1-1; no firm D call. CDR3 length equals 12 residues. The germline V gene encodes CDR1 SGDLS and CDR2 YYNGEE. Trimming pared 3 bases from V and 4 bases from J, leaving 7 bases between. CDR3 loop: CASSGSGTEAFF. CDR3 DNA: TGTGCCAGCAGCGGCTCTGGCACTGAAGCTTTCTTT.

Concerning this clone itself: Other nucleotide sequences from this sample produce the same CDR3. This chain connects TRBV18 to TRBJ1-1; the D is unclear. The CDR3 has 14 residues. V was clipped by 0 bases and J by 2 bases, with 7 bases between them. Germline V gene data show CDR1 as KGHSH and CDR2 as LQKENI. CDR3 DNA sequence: TGTGCCAGCTCACCACCGTCAGTAAACACTGAAGCTTTCTTT. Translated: CASSPPSVNTEAFF.

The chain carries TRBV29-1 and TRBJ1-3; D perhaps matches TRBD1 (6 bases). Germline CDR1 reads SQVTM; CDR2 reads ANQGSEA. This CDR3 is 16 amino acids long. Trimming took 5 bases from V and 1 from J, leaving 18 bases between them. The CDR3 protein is CSVREQGGKSGNTIYF. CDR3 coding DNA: TGCAGCGTTCGAGAACAGGGAGGTAAGTCTGGAAACACCATATATTTT.

In DNA form, the CDR3 reads TGTGCCAGCAGTTTACCGCGGGTAGCGGGAGCCAATGAGCAGTTCTTC. It encodes CASSLPRVAGANEQFF. This chain connects TRBV28 to TRBJ2-1, with 9 bases fitting TRBD2. This CDR3 spans 16 amino acids. Germline V gene data show CDR1 as MDHEN and CDR2 as SYDVKM. With V trimmed by 2 bases and J by 6 bases, 8 bases remained unmatched.

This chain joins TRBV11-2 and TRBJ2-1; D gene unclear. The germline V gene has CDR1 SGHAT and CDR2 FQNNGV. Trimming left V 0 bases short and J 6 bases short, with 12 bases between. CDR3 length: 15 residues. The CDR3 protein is CASSLDPDRFNEQFF. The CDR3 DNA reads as TGTGCCAGCAGCTTAGATCCGGATAGATTCAATGAGCAGTTCTTC.

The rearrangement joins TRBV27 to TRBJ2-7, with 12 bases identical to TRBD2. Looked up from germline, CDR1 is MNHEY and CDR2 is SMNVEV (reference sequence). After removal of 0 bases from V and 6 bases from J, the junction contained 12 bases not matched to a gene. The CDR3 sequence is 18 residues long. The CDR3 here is CASSLSRGGLAGFGEQYF. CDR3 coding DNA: TGTGCCAGCAGTTTATCTAGGGGCGGACTAGCGGGGTTTGGCGAGCAGTACTTC.

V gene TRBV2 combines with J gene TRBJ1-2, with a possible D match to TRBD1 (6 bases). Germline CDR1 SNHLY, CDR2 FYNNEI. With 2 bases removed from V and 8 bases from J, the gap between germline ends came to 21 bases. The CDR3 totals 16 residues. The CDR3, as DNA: TGTGCCAGCAGTGAAAGACAGGACCTCGGGTATGGAGGCTACACCTTC. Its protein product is CASSERQDLGYGGYTF. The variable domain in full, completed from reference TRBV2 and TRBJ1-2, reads EPEVTQTPSHQVTQMGQEVILRCVPISNHLYFYWYRQILGQKVEFLVSFYNNEISEKSEIFDDQFSVERPDGSNFTLKIRSTKLEDSAMYFCASSERQDLGYGGYTFGSGTRLTVV.

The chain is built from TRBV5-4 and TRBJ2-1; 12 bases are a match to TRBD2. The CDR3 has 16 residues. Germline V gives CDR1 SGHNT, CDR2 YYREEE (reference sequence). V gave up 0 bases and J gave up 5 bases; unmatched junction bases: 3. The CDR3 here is CASSLGRTSGNNEQFF. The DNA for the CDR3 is TGTGCCAGCAGCTTGGGGCGGACTAGCGGGAACAATGAGCAGTTCTTC.

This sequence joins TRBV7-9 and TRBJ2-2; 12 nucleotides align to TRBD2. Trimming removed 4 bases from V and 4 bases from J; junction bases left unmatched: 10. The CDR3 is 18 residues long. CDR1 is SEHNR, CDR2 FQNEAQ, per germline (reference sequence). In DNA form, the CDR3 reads TGTGCCAGCAGCTCCCGATGGACTAGCGGGACGGGCACCGGGGAGCTGTTTTTT. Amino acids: CASSSRWTSGTGTGELFF. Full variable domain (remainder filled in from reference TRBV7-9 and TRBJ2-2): DTGVSQNPRHKITKRGQNVTFRCDPISEHNRLYWYRQTLGQGPEFLTYFQNEAQLEKSRLLSDRFSAERPKGSFSTLEIQRTEQGDSAMYLCASSSRWTSGTGTGELFFGEGSRLTVL.

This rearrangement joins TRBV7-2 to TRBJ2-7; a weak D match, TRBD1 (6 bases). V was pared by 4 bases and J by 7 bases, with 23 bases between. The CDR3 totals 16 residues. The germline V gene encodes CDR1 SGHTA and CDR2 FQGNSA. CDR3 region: CASSSKQGDYYYEQYF. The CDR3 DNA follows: TGTGCCAGCAGCTCAAAACAGGGAGACTACTACTATGAGCAGTACTTC.

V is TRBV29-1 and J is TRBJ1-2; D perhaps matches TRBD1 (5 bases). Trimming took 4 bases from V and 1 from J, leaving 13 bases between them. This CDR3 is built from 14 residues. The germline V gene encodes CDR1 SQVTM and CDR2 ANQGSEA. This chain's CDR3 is CSVGVTERNYGYTF. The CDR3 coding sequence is TGCAGCGTTGGGGTGACAGAGCGTAACTATGGCTACACCTTC. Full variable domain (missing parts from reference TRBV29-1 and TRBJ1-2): SAVISQKPSRDICQRGTSLTIQCQVDSQVTMMFWYRQQPGQSLTLIATANQGSEATYESGFVIDKFPISRPNLTFSTLTVSNMSPEDSSIYLCSVGVTERNYGYTFGSGTRLTVV.